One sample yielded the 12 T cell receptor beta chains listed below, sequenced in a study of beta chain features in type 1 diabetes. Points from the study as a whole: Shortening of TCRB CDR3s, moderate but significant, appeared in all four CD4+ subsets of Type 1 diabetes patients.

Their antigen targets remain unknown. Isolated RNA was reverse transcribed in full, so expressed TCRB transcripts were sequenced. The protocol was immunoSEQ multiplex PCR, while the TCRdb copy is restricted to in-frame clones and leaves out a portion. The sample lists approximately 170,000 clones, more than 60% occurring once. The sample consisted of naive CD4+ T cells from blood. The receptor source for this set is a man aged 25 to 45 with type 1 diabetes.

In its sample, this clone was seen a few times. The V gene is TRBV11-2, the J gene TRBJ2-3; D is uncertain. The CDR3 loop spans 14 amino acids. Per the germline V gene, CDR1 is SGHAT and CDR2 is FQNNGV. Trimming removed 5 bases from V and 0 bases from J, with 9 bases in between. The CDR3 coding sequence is TGTGCCAGCAGCCGAATCGCTAGCACAGATACGCAGTATTTT. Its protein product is CASSRIASTDTQYF.

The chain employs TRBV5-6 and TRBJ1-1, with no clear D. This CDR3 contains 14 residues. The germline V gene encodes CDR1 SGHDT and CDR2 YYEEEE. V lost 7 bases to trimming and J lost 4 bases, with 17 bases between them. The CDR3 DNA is TGTGCCAGCTTACCTGGTCAGTCCCGCACTGAAGCTTTCTTT. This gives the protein CASLPGQSRTEAFF.

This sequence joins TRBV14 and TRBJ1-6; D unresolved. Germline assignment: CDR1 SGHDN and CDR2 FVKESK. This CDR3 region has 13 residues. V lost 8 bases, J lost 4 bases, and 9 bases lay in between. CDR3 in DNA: TGTGCCAGCGCGGCGGGGTATAATTCACCCCTCCACTTT. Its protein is CASAAGYNSPLHF.

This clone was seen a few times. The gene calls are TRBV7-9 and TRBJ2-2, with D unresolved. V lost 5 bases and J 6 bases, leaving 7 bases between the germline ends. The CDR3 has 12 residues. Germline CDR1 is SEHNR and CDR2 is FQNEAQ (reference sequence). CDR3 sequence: CASSPRSGELFF. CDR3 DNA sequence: TGTGCCAGCAGCCCCAGATCCGGGGAGCTGTTTTTT.

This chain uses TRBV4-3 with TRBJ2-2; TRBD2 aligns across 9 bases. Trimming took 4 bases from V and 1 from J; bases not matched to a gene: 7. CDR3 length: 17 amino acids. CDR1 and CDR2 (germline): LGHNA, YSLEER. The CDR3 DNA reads TGCGCCAGCAGCCTATATTCGACTAGCGGGAACACCGGGGAGCTGTTTTTT. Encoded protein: CASSLYSTSGNTGELFF.

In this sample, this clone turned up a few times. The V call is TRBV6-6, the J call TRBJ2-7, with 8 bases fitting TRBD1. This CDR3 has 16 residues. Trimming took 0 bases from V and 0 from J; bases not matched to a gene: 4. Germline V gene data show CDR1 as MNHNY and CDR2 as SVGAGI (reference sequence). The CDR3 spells CASSYSGQAHSYEQYF. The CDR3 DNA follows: TGTGCCAGCAGTTACTCGGGACAGGCCCACTCCTACGAGCAGTACTTC.

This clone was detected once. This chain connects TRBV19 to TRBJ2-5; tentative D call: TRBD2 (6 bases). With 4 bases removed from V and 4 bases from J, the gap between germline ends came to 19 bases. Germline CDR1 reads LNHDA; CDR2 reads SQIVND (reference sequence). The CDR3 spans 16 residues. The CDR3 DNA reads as TGTGCCAGTAGTAGAGTACGGGACGCCGGGAGAGAGACCCAGTACTTC. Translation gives CASSRVRDAGRETQYF.

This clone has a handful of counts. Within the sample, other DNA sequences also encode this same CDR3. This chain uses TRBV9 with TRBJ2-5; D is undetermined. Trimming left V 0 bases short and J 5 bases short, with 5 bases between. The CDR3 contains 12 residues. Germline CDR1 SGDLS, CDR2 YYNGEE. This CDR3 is CASSVAQETQYF. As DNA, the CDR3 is TGTGCCAGCAGCGTAGCTCAGGAGACCCAGTACTTC.

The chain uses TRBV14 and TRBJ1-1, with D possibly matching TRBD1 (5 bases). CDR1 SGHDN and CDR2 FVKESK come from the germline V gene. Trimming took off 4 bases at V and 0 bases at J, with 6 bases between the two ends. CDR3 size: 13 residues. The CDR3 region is CASSRDVNTEAFF. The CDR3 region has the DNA TGTGCCAGCAGCCGGGACGTGAACACTGAAGCTTTCTTT.

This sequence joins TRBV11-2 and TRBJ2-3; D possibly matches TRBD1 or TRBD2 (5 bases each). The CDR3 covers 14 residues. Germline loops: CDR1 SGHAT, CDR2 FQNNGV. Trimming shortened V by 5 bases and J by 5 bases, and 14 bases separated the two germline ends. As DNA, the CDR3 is TGTGCCAGCAGCCTAGGGACGGAGCAAGATACGCAGTATTTT. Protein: CASSLGTEQDTQYF.

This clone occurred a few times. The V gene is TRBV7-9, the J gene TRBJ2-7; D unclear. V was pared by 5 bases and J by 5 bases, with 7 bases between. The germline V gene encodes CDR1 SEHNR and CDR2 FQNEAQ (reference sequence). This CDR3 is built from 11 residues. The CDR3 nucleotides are TGTGCCAGCAGCGTACGCAACGAGCAGTACTTC. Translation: CASSVRNEQYF.

In DNA form, the CDR3 reads TGCGCCAGCAGCAGGACTAGCGGGGATGAGCAGTTCTTC. Its protein is CASSRTSGDEQFF. The genes are TRBV5-1 and TRBJ2-1; TRBD2 matches at 12 bases. This CDR3 spans 13 amino acids. From germline, CDR1 is SGHRS and CDR2 YFSETQ. V trimming: 4 bases; J trimming: 8 bases; junction bases outside the gene matches: 1.